This TCR beta chain stems from a study of multiple sclerosis patients with progressive multifocal leukoencephalopathy. Study-level findings and limits: PML-onset expanded TRB clones were detectable before and during natalizumab therapy. Most PML patients had lower entropy, suggesting less diverse TRB repertoires.

Time point reported: before natalizumab initiation. The T0 samples predate the first natalizumab infusion. The method was immunoSEQ multiplex PCR; TCRdb's version includes in-frame clones alone and lacks a portion of them. The sample consists of roughly 30,000 clones, about 89% of them appearing once. Per the germline V gene, CDR1 is MNHNS and CDR2 is SASEGT. The length of the CDR3 is 15 residues. Trimming at V came to 3 bases and at J to 3 bases, leaving 6 bases not matched to a gene. As for this clone: Antigen: not known.

Sequenced material: PBMCs. The V gene is TRBV6-1, the J gene TRBJ2-7; 9 bases line up with TRBD1. This sequence was found in a human donor with multiple sclerosis. The CDR3 is CASSDRTGEIYEQYF. DNA of the CDR3: TGTGCCAGCAGTGATAGGACAGGGGAGATCTACGAGCAGTACTTC.